This entry lists 9 T cell receptor beta chains sequenced from one sample in a study of blood T cell repertoires in COVID-19. Some clones are missing from TCRdb's copy, which holds only in-frame ones; the method was immunoSEQ multiplex PCR. The data show under 200,000 clones, with less than 85% seen just once and around a sixth held by the top ten. Sequences were obtained from PBMCs or T cells enriched from blood (not recorded which). All receptors derive from a man aged 55 to 69 who had recovered from COVID-19.

The CDR3 coding sequence is TGTGCCATCAGTGAAAGGCAGGGGAACACCGGGGAGCTGTTTTTT. Protein sequence: CAISERQGNTGELFF. J is TRBJ2-2 and V is TRBV10-3; a possible D gene is TRBD1 (5 bases). From germline, CDR1 is ENHRY and CDR2 SYGVKD. With 3 bases removed from V and 1 base from J, the gap between germline ends came to 9 bases. The CDR3 runs 15 residues.

This CDR3 is CSGQGNEKLFF. CDR3 coding DNA: TGCAGCGGACAGGGAAATGAAAAACTGTTTTTT. The chain carries TRBV29-1 and TRBJ1-4, with 7 bases that match TRBD1. The CDR3 has 11 residues. The V gene end was trimmed by 7 bases and the J gene end by 5 bases; junction bases not matched to a gene: 1. Germline V gene lookup returns CDR1 SQVTM and CDR2 ANQGSEA.

This clone was seen a few times. This chain connects TRBV14 to TRBJ2-7; 15 nucleotides line up with TRBD2. The CDR3 contains 21 residues. V was pared by 2 bases and J by 1 base, with 15 bases of the junction left unmatched. Germline V gene sequence: CDR1 SGHDN, CDR2 FVKESK. Written as DNA, the CDR3 is TGTGCCAGCAGCCAAACCACCGGGACTAGCGGGAGGACCTCTCCTTCCTACGAGCAGTACTTC. This sequence encodes CASSQTTGTSGRTSPSYEQYF.

The J gene is TRBJ1-3, the V gene TRBV2, with TRBD1 as a possible D gene (5 bases). The CDR3 loop spans 16 amino acids. CDR1 and CDR2 (germline): SNHLY, FYNNEI. Trimming left V 4 bases short and J 0 bases short, with 13 bases between. The CDR3 sequence is CASSVHQGSSGNTIYF. CDR3 DNA: TGTGCCAGCAGTGTCCATCAGGGTTCCTCTGGAAACACCATATATTTT.

This clone was recorded only once. The V gene is TRBV7-9, the J gene TRBJ2-1; 9 bases line up with TRBD2. Germline assignment: CDR1 SEHNR and CDR2 FQNEAQ (reference sequence). J lost 0 bases, V lost 8 bases, and 8 bases had no gene match. The CDR3 runs 16 residues. CDR3 sequence reads: CASGRLAASSYNEQFF. CDR3 in DNA: TGTGCCAGCGGCCGACTAGCGGCCTCCTCCTACAATGAGCAGTTCTTC.

The J gene is TRBJ1-2, the V gene TRBV28; maybe TRBD1 (6 bases). The CDR3 is made up of 14 amino acids. CDR1 MDHEN and CDR2 SYDVKM come from the germline V gene. Trimming pared 10 bases from V and 4 bases from J, leaving 19 bases between. The CDR3 loop reads CATLHRTVLYGYTF. In DNA, the CDR3 is TGTGCCACCCTCCACAGGACAGTCCTCTATGGCTACACCTTC.

The chain is built from TRBV2 and TRBJ2-2, with TRBD1 matching over 9 bases. This CDR3 region has 16 residues. Trimming removed 7 bases from V and 4 bases from J; junction bases left unmatched: 10. In germline, CDR1 is SNHLY, CDR2 FYNNEI. CDR3 in amino acids: CASTSTGGAGTGELFF. CDR3 DNA sequence: TGTGCCAGCACCTCAACAGGGGGCGCGGGCACCGGGGAGCTGTTTTTT.

This sequence joins TRBV4-2 and TRBJ2-1, with 10 positions matching TRBD2. The ends lost 0 bases at V and 2 bases at J; junction bases unmatched: 7. This CDR3 contains 18 residues. Germline CDR1 and CDR2: LGHNA and YNFKEQ. The CDR3 region has the DNA TGTGCCAGCAGCCAAGATCCTAGCGGGAGTATTACCTACAATGAGCAGTTCTTC. It specifies CASSQDPSGSITYNEQFF.

This chain joins TRBV4-1 and TRBJ2-4; 11 positions agree with TRBD2. The CDR3 covers 18 residues. Unmatched junction bases numbered 16, after V lost 3 bases and J lost 9 bases. Looked up from germline, CDR1 is MGHRA and CDR2 is YSYEKL. CDR3 coding DNA: TGCGCCAGCAGCCATCCCCCGGGACTAGCGGAGGGGGAGGGCATTCAGTACTTC. Protein: CASSHPPGLAEGEGIQYF.